These 3 T cell receptor beta chains originate from one sample sequenced in a study of T cells in Graves' hyperthyroidism and ophthalmopathy. Amplified regions were TCR beta CDR3 sequences from RNA transcripts. During a first-round RT-PCR of the TCR CDR3, the HTBI primer set was used. TCRdb re-derived calls from the multiplex PCR reads in MiXCR, one entry per CDR3 protein. This table has some 500,000 distinct CDR3 sequences, around a quarter appearing once. Specimen: blood. Receptor source: a woman in her twenties or thirties with Graves' ophthalmopathy.

This clonotype has at least ten counts. The V gene is TRBV4-2, the J gene TRBJ2-5, with D tentatively TRBD1 or TRBD2 (5 bases each). Trimming left V 2 bases short and J 5 bases short, with 6 bases between. The CDR3 extends over 12 amino acids. Germline-derived CDR1 and CDR2 are LGHNA and YNFKEQ. The CDR3 reads CASSQWGETQYF. CDR3 bases: TGTGCCAGCAGCCAATGGGGGGAGACCCAGTACTTC.

The chain carries TRBV20-1 and TRBJ1-2; TRBD1 aligns across 9 bases. Germline lookup yields CDR1 DFQATT and CDR2 SNEGSKA (reference sequence). The CDR3 totals 16 residues. The trim removed 4 bases at V and 8 bases at J, leaving 17 bases unmatched. DNA for the CDR3: TGCAGTGCTAAAGGACAGGGGTCTAAGGGGACTAGAGGCTACACCTTC. The encoded protein is CSAKGQGSKGTRGYTF.

V is TRBV15 and J is TRBJ1-5; no reliable D call. Germline CDR1 LNHNV, CDR2 YYDKDF (reference sequence). V lost 0 bases and J lost 5, with 17 bases in between. The CDR3 has 17 amino acids. CDR3 in amino acids: CATSREGSSAIDQPQHF. CDR3 in DNA: TGTGCCACCAGCAGAGAAGGCAGCTCTGCCATAGATCAGCCCCAGCATTTT.